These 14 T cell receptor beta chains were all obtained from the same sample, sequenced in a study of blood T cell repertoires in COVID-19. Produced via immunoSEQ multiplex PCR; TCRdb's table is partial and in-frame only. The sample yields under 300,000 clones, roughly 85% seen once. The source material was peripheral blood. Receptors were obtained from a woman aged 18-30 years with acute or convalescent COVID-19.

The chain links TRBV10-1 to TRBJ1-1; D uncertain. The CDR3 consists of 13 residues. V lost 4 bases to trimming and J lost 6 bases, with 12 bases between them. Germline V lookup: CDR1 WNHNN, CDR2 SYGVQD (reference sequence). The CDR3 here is CASSVEGTAEAFF. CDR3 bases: TGCGCCAGCAGTGTTGAGGGTACGGCTGAAGCTTTCTTT.

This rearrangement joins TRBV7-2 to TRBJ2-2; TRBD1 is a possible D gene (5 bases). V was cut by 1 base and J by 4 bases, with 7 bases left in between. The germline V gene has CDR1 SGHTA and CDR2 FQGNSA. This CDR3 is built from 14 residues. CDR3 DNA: TGTGCCAGCAGCTTAGAGGGGTCCACCGGGGAGCTGTTTTTT. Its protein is CASSLEGSTGELFF.

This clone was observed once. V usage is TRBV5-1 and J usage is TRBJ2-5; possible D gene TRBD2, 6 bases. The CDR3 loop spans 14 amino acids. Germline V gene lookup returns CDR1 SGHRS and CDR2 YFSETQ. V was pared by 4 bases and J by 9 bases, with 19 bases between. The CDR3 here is CASSNQAGSGAQYF. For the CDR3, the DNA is TGCGCCAGCAGCAATCAGGCGGGTTCGGGGGCCCAGTACTTC.

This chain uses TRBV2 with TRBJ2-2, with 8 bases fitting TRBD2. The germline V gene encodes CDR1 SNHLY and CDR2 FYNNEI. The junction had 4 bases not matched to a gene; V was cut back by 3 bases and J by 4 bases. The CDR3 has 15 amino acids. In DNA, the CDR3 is TGTGCCAGCAGTGAGGCGGGGGGTGGCACCGGGGAGCTGTTTTTT. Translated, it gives CASSEAGGGTGELFF.

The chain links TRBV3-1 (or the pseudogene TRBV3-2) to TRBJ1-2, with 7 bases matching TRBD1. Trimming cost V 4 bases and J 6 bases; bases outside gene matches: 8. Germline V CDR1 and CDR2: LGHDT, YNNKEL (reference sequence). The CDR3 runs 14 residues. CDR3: CASSRQTGWDGYTF. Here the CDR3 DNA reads TGTGCCAGCAGCCGCCAGACAGGGTGGGATGGCTACACCTTC.

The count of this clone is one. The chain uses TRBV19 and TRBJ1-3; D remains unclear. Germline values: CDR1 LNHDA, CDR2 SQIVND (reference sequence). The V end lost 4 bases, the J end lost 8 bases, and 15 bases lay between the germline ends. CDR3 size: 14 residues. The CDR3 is CASSTTRVHHTIYF. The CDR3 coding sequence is TGTGCCAGTAGTACCACCCGCGTGCACCACACCATATATTTT.

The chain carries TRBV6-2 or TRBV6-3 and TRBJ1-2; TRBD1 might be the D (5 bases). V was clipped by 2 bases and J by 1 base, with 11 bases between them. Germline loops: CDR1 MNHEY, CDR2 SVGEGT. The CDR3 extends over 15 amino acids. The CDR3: CASSYGAVDNYGYTF. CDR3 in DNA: TGTGCCAGCAGTTACGGGGCAGTCGATAACTATGGCTACACCTTC.

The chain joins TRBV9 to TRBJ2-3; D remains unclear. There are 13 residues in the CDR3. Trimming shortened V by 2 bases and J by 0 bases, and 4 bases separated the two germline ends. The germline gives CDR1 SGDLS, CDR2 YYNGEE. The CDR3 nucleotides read TGTGCCAGCAGCGTTACTAGCACAGATACGCAGTATTTT. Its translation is CASSVTSTDTQYF.

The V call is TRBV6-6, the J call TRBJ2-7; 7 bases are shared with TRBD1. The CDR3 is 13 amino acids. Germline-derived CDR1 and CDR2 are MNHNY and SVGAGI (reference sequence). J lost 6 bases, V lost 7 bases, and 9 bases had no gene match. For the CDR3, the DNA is TGTGCCAGCACCCCGACAGGGACGGGCGAGCAGTACTTC. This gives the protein CASTPTGTGEQYF.

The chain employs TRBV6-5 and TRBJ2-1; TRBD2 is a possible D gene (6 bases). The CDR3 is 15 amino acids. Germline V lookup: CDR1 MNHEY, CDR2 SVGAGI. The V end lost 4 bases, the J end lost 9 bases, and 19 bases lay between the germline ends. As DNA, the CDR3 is TGTGCCAGCAGTTGGGGACTGCCAACTTTGGGTGAGCAGTTCTTC. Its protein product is CASSWGLPTLGEQFF.

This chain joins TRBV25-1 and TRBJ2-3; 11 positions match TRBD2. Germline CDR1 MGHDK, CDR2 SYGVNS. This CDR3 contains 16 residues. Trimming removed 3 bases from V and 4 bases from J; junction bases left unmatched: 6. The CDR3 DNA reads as TGTGCCAGCAGTGATAGCGGGAGGGCCGAGGCAGATACGCAGTATTTT. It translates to CASSDSGRAEADTQYF.

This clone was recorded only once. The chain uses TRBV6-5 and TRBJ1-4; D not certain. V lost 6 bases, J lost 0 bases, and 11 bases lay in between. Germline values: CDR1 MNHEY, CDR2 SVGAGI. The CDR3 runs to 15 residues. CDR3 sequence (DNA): TGTGCCAGCAGCCAGTCGACTGCAACTAATGAAAAACTGTTTTTT. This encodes CASSQSTATNEKLFF.

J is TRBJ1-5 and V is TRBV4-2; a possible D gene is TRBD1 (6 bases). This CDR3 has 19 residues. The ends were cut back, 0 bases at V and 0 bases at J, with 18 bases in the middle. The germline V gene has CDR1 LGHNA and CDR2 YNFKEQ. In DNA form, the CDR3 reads TGTGCCAGCAGCCAAGATCAGGGGTTGGGAGGGTATAGCAATCAGCCCCAGCATTTT. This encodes CASSQDQGLGGYSNQPQHF.

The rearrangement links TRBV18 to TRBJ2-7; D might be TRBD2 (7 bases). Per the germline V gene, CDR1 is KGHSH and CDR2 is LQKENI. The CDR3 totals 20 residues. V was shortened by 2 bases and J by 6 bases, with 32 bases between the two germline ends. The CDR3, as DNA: TGTGCCAGCTCACCAAATCGGGACACGTACCCTAGCGGAGGCCGTCTCGAGCAGTACTTC. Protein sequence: CASSPNRDTYPSGGRLEQYF.